The source of this TCR beta chain is a study of graft-versus-host responses after intestinal transplantation (dated by TCRdb to about 2021). Concerning the study at large: The transplants that recipients got were multivisceral, liver-intestinal, or isolated intestinal. Every recipient was given anti-thymocyte globulin induction, followed by 2 to 3 years of maintenance tacrolimus and steroids. After intestinal transplantation, graft-versus-host and host-versus-graft alloreactive T cell clones in the graft, circulation and bone marrow were tracked using bulk TCR-beta CDR3 sequencing. To identify alloreactive clones, pre-transplant mixed lymphocyte reaction products were sequenced and compared with unstimulated pre-transplant donor and recipient T cells. The cohort enrolled fewer than 25 intestinal transplant recipients including one retransplant, and a few patients lacking pretransplant specimens were excluded. Donor T cell macrochimerism was defined as a peak of at least 4% donor T cells among recipient peripheral blood mononuclear cells. Instead of going to the commercial service, samples from a few later patients were sequenced in-house on an Illumina MiSeq and processed with MiXCR. Overall study results and their limits: Peak levels of circulating GvH clones were associated with declines in HvG clones early after transplant. GvH clones were found in recipient bone marrow, and some of the GvH clones appeared earlier in ileal mucosa or blood, which is consistent with an intestinal mucosal origin. Conclusions were limited by the relatively low number and heterogeneity of intestinal transplant patients. High GvH to HvG T cell clonal ratios were observed in the allografts of patients with donor T cell macrochimerism.

Turning to this clone: Its recognized antigen is unknown. No much larger clone is present one base from it, and per-base qualities are unavailable.

V is pruned by 3 bases and J by 5 bases, leaving 4 bases of the junction without a gene match. CDR1 and CDR2, looked up from the germline V gene, are LGHNA and YSLEER. The CDR3 covers 14 residues, taking in both the cysteine and the phenylalanine. Only the CDR3 region is kept as DNA, spanning 42 bases read in frame from base 1. Libraries came from the immunoSEQ multiplex PCR assay. In most patients, genomic DNA was isolated using the Qiagen DNeasy Blood and Tissue Kit and sent frozen to Adaptive Biotechnologies for TCR sequencing. For most patients, high-throughput TCR-beta CDR3 sequencing of genomic DNA was performed by Adaptive Biotechnologies. In the paper's pipeline: TCR sequencing data for around 19 patients were retrieved from Adaptive's ImmunoSEQ software; a few other patients were processed with MiXCR and VDJtools. To correct CD4 versus CD8 sorting errors, any sequence found in both subsets at a frequency ratio below 5:1 was removed. CDR3 nucleotide sequences shared by donor and recipient were removed because the origin of these sequences could not be assigned. To count as alloreactive, a clone needed at least 2-fold expansion over unstimulated cells and a minimum CFSE-low frequency of 0.002% (template counts) or 0.001% (read counts). Clones were considered mappable if detected in sequenced pre-transplant spleen, lymph node, or MLR CFSE-low populations of the donor or recipient. The cumulative frequency of alloreactive clones was calculated as a percentage of all sequences, weighted by copy number. TCRdb re-hosts the immuneACCESS table, in-frame sequences only. Its copies lack some clones; in the studies checked, an unresolved V gene accounts for under half of them, and the cause for the rest is not known. V and J calls and clone size are given by that table; D and trimming were obtained from the DNA. For this sample there are tens of thousands of clones; roughly 90% appear just once. Together, the top ten hold 3.5% to 5% of the sample.

The sample's time point, from its label and the paper: cells obtained before transplantation from donor or recipient. CD3+CD4+ and CD3+CD8+ populations were FACS-sorted from unstimulated pre-transplant donor and recipient cells taken from spleen or lymph nodes. The V gene is TRBV4-3 and the J gene is TRBJ2-1; 7 of the junction bases match TRBD2. The clonotype was recovered from a human donor who was the organ donor for an intestinal transplant. The sample consisted of unstimulated CD8+ T cells sorted from spleen or lymph node cells, taken before transplant. The nucleotides are TGCGCCAGCAGCCACCCGGGACTAAACAATGAGCAGTTCTTC. Translation gives CASSHPGLNNEQFF.